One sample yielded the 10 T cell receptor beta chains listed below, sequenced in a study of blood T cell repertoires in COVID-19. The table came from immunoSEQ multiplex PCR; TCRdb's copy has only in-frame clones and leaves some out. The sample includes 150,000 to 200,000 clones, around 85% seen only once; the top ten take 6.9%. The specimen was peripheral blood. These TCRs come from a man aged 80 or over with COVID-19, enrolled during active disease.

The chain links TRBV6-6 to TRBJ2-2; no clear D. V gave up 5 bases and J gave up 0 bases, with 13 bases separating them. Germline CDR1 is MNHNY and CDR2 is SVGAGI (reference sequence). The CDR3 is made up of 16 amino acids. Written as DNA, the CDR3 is TGTGCCAGCAGTACGACCGGCGGATCGAACACCGGGGAGCTGTTTTTT. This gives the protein CASSTTGGSNTGELFF.

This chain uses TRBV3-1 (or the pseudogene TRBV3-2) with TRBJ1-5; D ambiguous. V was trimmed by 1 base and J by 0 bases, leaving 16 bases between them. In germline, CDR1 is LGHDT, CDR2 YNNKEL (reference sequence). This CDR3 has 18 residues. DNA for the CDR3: TGTGCCAGCAGCCAAGGAATTCCAGGCTCAAATAGCAATCAGCCCCAGCATTTT. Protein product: CASSQGIPGSNSNQPQHF.

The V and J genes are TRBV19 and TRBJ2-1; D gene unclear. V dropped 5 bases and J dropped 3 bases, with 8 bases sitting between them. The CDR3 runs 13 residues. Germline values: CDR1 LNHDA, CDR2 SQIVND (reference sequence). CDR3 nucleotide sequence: TGTGCCAGTAGTTCACAGATCTACAATGAGCAGTTCTTC. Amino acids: CASSSQIYNEQFF.

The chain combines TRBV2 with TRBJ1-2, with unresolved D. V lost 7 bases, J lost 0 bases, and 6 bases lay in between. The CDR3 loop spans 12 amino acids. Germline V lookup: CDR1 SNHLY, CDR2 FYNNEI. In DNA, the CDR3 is TGTGCCAGCACCTATACTAACTATGGCTACACCTTC. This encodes CASTYTNYGYTF.

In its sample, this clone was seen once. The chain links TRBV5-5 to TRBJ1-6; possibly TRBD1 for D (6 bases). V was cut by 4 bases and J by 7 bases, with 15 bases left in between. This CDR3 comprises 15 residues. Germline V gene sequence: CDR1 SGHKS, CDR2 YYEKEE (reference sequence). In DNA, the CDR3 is TGTGCCAGCAGCCCAAGGGGCGGGGGCAATTCACCCCTCCACTTT. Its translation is CASSPRGGGNSPLHF.

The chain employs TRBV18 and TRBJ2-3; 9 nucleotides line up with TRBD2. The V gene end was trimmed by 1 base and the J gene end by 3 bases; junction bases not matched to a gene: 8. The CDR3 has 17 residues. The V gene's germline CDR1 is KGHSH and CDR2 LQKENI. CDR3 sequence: CASSPQNLAGSTDTQYF. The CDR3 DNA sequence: TGTGCCAGCTCACCACAGAATCTAGCGGGGTCAACAGATACGCAGTATTTT.

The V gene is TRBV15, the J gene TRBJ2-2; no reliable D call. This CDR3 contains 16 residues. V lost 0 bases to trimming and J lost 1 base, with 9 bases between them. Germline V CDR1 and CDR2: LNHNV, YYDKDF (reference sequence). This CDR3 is CATSRESGLNTGELFF. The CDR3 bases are TGTGCCACCAGCAGAGAATCAGGCTTGAACACCGGGGAGCTGTTTTTT.

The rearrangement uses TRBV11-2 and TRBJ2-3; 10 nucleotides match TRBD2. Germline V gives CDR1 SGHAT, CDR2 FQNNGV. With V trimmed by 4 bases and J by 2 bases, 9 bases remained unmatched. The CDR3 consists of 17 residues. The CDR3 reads CASSSGASGGLTDTQYF. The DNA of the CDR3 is TGTGCCAGCAGCTCAGGGGCTAGCGGGGGCCTCACAGATACGCAGTATTTT.

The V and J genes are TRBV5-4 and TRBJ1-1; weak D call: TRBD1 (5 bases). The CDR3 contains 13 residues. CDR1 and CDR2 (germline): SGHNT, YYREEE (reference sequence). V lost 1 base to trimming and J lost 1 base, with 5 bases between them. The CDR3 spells CASSLRGNTEAFF. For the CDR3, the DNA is TGTGCCAGCAGCTTGAGGGGGAACACTGAAGCTTTCTTT.

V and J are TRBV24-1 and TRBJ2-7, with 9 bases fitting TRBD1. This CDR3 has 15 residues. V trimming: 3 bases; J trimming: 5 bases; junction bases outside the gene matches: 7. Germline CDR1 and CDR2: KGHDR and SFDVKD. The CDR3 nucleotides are TGTGCCACCAGTGATCGCGGACAGGGGATCCACGAGCAGTACTTC. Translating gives CATSDRGQGIHEQYF.